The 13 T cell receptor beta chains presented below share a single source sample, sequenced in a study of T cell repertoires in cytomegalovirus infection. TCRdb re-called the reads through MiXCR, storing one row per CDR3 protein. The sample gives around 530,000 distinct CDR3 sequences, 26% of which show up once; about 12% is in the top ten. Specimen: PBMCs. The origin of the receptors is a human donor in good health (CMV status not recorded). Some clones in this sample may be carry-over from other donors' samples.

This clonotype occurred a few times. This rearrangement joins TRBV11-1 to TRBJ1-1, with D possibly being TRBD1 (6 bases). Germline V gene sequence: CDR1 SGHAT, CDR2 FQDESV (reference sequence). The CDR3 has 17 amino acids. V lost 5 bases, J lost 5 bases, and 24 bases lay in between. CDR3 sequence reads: CASSPDWGAALGTEAFF. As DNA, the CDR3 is TGTGCCAGCAGCCCCGACTGGGGGGCTGCTCTTGGGACTGAAGCTTTCTTT.

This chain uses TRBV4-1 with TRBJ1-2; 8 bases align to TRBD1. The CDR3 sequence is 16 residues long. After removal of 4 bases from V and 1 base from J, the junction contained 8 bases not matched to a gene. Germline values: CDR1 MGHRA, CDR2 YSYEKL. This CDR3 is CASSLAGTGHNYGYTF. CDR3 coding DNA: TGCGCCAGCAGCCTAGCCGGGACAGGTCATAACTATGGCTACACCTTC.

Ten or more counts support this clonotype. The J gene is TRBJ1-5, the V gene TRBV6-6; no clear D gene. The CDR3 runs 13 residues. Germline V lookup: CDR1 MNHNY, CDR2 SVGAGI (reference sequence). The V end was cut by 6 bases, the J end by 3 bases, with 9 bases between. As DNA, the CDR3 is TGTGCCAGCAGGTGGCAGATCAATCAGCCCCAGCATTTT. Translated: CASRWQINQPQHF.

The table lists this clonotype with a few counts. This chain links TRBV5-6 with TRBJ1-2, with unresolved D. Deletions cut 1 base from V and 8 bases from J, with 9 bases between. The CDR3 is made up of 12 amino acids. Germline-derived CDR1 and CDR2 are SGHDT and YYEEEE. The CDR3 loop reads CASSLFREGYTF. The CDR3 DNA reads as TGTGCCAGCAGCTTGTTTCGGGAAGGCTACACCTTC.

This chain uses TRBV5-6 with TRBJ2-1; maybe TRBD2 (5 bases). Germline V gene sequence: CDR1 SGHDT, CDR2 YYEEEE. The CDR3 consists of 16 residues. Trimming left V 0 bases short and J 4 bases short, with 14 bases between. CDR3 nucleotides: TGTGCCAGCAGCTTGGACCCCACGGGAAGGTACAATGAGCAGTTCTTC. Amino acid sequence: CASSLDPTGRYNEQFF.

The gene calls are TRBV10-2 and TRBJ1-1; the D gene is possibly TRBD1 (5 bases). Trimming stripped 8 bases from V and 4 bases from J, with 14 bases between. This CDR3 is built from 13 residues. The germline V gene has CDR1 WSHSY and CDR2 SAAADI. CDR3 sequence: CASGREAGTEAFF. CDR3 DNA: TGCGCCAGCGGCAGGGAAGCCGGCACTGAAGCTTTCTTT.

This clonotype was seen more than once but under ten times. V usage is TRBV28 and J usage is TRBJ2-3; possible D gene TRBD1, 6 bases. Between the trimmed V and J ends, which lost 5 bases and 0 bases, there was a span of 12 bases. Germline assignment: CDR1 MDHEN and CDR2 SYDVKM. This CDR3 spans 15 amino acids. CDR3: CASSLGQTSTDTQYF. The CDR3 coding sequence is TGTGCCAGCAGTCTTGGACAGACTAGCACAGATACGCAGTATTTT.

The DNA of the CDR3 is TGTGCCATCAGAGGACAGGGGGCACCCGGGGAGCTGTTTTTT. Amino acid sequence: CAIRGQGAPGELFF. The V call is TRBV10-3, the J call TRBJ2-2, with TRBD1 matching 11 bases. The CDR3 is made up of 14 amino acids. Germline V lookup: CDR1 ENHRY, CDR2 SYGVKD. The J segment lost 6 bases and the V segment lost 6 bases, leaving 3 bases of the junction unmatched.

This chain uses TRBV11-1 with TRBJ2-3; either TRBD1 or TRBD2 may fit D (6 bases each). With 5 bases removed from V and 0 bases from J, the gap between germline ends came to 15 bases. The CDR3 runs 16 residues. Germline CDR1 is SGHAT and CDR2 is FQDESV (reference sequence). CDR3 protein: CASSRTTGASTDTQYF. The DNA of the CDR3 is TGTGCCAGCAGCCGAACAACGGGGGCTAGCACAGATACGCAGTATTTT. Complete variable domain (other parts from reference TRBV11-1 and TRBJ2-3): EAEVAQSPRYKITEKSQAVAFWCDPISGHATLYWYRQILGQGPELLVQFQDESVVDDSQLPKDRFSAERLKGVDSTLKIQPAELGDSAMYLCASSRTTGASTDTQYFGPGTRLTVL.

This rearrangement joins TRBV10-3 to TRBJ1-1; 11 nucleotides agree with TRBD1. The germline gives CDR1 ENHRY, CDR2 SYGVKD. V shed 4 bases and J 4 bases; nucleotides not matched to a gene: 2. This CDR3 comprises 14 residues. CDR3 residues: CAISGGQGVTEAFF. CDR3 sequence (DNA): TGTGCCATCAGTGGGGGACAGGGGGTCACTGAAGCTTTCTTT.

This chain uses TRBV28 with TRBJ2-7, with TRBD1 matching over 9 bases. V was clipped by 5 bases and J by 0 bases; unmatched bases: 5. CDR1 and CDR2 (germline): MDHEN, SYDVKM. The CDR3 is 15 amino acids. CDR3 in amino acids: CASSLNRGLSYEQYF. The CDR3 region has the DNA TGTGCCAGCAGTCTCAACAGGGGGCTCTCCTACGAGCAGTACTTC.

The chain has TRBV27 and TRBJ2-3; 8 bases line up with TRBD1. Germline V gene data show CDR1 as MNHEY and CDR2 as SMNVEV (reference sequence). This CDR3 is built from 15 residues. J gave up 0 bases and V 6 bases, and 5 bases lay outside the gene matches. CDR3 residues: CASSPRTGSTDTQYF. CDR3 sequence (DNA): TGTGCCAGCAGCCCCCGGACAGGGAGCACAGATACGCAGTATTTT.

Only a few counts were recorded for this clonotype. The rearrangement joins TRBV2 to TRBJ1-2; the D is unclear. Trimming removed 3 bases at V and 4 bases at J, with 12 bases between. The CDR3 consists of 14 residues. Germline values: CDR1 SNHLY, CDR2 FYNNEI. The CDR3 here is CASSEEHNGYGYTF. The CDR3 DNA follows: TGTGCCAGCAGTGAGGAACATAACGGCTATGGCTACACCTTC.